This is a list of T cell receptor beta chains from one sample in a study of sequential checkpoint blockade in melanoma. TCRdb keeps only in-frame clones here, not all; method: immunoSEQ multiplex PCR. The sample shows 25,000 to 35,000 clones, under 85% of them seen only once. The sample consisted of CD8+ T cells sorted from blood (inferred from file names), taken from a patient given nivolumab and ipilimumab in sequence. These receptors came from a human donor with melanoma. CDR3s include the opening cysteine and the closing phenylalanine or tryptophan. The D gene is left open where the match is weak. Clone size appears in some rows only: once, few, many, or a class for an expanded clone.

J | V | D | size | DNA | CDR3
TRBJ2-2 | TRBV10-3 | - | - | TGTGCCATCAGTGAGTCTTGGGGCGCCGGGGAGCTGTTTTTT | CAISESWGAGELFF
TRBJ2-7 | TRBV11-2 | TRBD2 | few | TGTGCCAGCAGCTTGGCGACTAGCGGGAGCTACGAGCAGTACTTC | CASSLATSGSYEQYF
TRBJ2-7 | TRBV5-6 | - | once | TGTGCCAGCAGCCCCACGTGGGCCCCCTACGAGCAGTACTTC | CASSPTWAPYEQYF
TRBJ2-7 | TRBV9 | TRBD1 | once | TGTGCCAGCACCAAGACAGGGCAATGGGACGAGCAGTACTTC | CASTKTGQWDEQYF
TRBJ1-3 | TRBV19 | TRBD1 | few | TGTGCCAGTAGTATCGGGACAGTCTCTGGAAACACCATATATTTT | CASSIGTVSGNTIYF
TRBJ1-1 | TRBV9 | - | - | TGTGCCAGCAGCGCTGCCGTTGGGGGGGCGAACACTGAAGCTTTCTTT | CASSAAVGGANTEAFF
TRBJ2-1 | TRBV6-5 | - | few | TGTGCCAGCGCTCGGAGCTCCTACAATGAGCAGTTCTTC | CASARSSYNEQFF
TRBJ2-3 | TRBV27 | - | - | TGTGCCAGCAGTTCACTAGGTGATACGCAGTATTTT | CASSSLGDTQYF
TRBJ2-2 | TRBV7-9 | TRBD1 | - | TGTGCCAGCACGACAGGGCAAACCAACACCGGGGAGCTGTTTTTT | CASTTGQTNTGELFF
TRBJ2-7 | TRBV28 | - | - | TGTGCCAGCAGTTTAGGGAGTGCCTACGAGCAGTACTTC | CASSLGSAYEQYF
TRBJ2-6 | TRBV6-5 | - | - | TGTGCCACCGGACAACGCTCTGGGGCCAACGTCCTGACTTTC | CATGQRSGANVLTF
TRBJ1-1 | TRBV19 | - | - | TGTGCCAGTAGTATTGGGAGGAACACTGAAGCTTTCTTT | CASSIGRNTEAFF